The 8 T cell receptor beta chains reported below all come from one sample, sequenced in a study of shared clonotypes between healthy human individuals (dated by TCRdb to about 2020). The library was made by the immunoSEQ multiplex PCR assay. TCRdb provides this immuneACCESS table in a form limited to in-frame rearrangements. Some clones are lacking; in checked studies, under half of them reflect an unresolved V gene, and why the rest are absent is not known. Within this sample are 2,500,000 or so clones, with about 90% of them counted one time only. Around 0.38% of the sample comes from the top ten. Sequencing used naive CD4+ T cells from PBMCs. Reading the label with the study, this specimen's cell subset or site is: CD45RA+ positively selected. These TCRs come from a man younger than 35 in good health. Some clones in this sample may be carry-over from other donors' samples.

The V gene is TRBV9, the J gene TRBJ2-5; D may be TRBD1 (6 bases). Looked up from germline, CDR1 is SGDLS and CDR2 is YYNGEE. The CDR3 extends over 16 amino acids. Deletions cut 4 bases from V and 5 bases from J, with 21 bases between. The CDR3 nucleotides are TGTGCCAGCAGCTTAGGGGGAACGGCACAGAGGGAGACCCAGTACTTC. Protein: CASSLGGTAQRETQYF. The variable domain in full, completed from reference TRBV9 and TRBJ2-5, reads DSGVTQTPKHLITATGQRVTLRCSPRSGDLSVYWYQQSLDQGLQFLIQYYNGEERAKGNILERFSAQQFPDLHSELNLSSLELGDSALYFCASSLGGTAQRETQYFGPGTRLLVL.

This clone was seen more than once but under ten times. The rearrangement links TRBV7-6 to TRBJ2-1; D is unresolved. Germline V lookup: CDR1 SGHVS, CDR2 FNYEAQ. Trimming took 1 base from V and 12 from J, leaving 7 bases between them. The CDR3 spans 11 residues. DNA of the CDR3: TGTGCCAGCAGCTTAGGACCGGGGCAGTTCTTC. Its protein product is CASSLGPGQFF.

This clone was counted once. The V and J genes are TRBV28 and TRBJ1-1; the match to TRBD1 covers 7 bases. CDR3 length: 14 residues. CDR1 MDHEN and CDR2 SYDVKM come from the germline V gene. The CDR3 DNA is TGTGCAACCCTACGGGACAGACGGAGCACTGAAGCTTTCTTT. Protein: CATLRDRRSTEAFF.

The chain combines TRBV7-9 with TRBJ1-3; 11 bases are shared with TRBD1. The germline CDR1 and CDR2 sequences are SEHNR and FQNEAQ (reference sequence). Losses at the gene ends were 10 bases for V and 4 bases for J; bases not matched to a gene: 3. This CDR3 region has 13 residues. The DNA of the CDR3 is TGTGCCACCGGGACAGGGGGGGGAAACACCATATATTTT. Translating it yields CATGTGGGNTIYF. The full variable domain, rest sourced from reference TRBV7-9 and TRBJ1-3, is DTGVSQNPRHKITKRGQNVTFRCDPISEHNRLYWYRQTLGQGPEFLTYFQNEAQLEKSRLLSDRFSAERPKGSFSTLEIQRTEQGDSAMYLCATGTGGGNTIYFGEGSWLTVV.

The V call is TRBV5-1, the J call TRBJ1-1, with 9 bases identical to TRBD1. CDR1 and CDR2 from the germline V gene are SGHRS and YFSETQ. V lost 3 bases, J lost 1 base, and 7 bases stayed unmatched. The CDR3 contains 16 residues. CDR3 nucleotides: TGCGCCAGCAGCTCTGGGACAGGGACATGGAACACTGAAGCTTTCTTT. Protein: CASSSGTGTWNTEAFF.

The rearrangement links TRBV6-5 to TRBJ2-7, with D perhaps matching TRBD1 or TRBD2 (6 bases each). CDR3 size: 15 residues. Between the trimmed V and J ends, which lost 3 bases and 2 bases, there was a span of 14 bases. Germline values: CDR1 MNHEY, CDR2 SVGAGI. Here the CDR3 DNA reads TGTGCCAGCAGTTATGACCGAGGGGGGACCTACGAGCAGTACTTC. Amino acids: CASSYDRGGTYEQYF.

CDR3 amino acids: CARSLGGLWGVGGYTF. CDR3 DNA sequence: TGTGCCAGAAGCTTGGGTGGGCTGTGGGGTGTTGGCGGCTACACCTTC. The rearrangement joins TRBV5-3 to TRBJ1-2, with D unclear. TRBV5-3 is given ORF status, its function remaining uncertain. CDR3 length equals 16 residues. V was clipped by 0 bases and J by 8 bases, with 20 bases between them.

The genes are TRBV25-1 and TRBJ2-1; possibly TRBD1 or TRBD2 for D (5 bases each). The CDR3 spans 16 residues. Between the trimmed V and J ends, which lost 7 bases and 9 bases, there was a span of 25 bases. Germline V gives CDR1 MGHDK, CDR2 SYGVNS. The CDR3 bases are TGTGCCAGCACCGATTGGGGGACCTTTGCCCAGGGTGAGCAGTTCTTC. This codes for CASTDWGTFAQGEQFF.